Included here is one TCR beta chain sequence, with context. The table came from immunoSEQ multiplex PCR; TCRdb's copy has only in-frame clones and leaves some out. Of 130,000 or so clones listed, approximately 84% are singletons. The sample originates from a study of PD-L1 blockade in urothelial cancer. Per germline, CDR1 SGDLS and CDR2 YYNGEE. The CDR3 extends over 14 amino acids. The J segment lost 10 bases and the V segment lost 3 bases, leaving 12 bases of the junction unmatched. Time point noted: pretreatment peripheral blood. The TCR originated in a man between 50 and 59 years old with urothelial cancer. Here the sequenced sample was PBMCs, taken around atezolizumab (anti-PD-L1) treatment. The genes are TRBV9 and TRBJ1-2; 7 positions agree with TRBD1. CDR3: CASSAYRGIQVYTF. The CDR3 region has the DNA TGTGCCAGCAGCGCCTACAGGGGAATTCAGGTCTACACCTTC. The variable domain in full, with the rest retrieved from reference TRBV9 and TRBJ1-2, is DSGVTQTPKHLITATGQRVTLRCSPRSGDLSVYWYQQSLDQGLQFLIQYYNGEERAKGNILERFSAQQFPDLHSELNLSSLELGDSALYFCASSAYRGIQVYTFGSGTRLTVV.